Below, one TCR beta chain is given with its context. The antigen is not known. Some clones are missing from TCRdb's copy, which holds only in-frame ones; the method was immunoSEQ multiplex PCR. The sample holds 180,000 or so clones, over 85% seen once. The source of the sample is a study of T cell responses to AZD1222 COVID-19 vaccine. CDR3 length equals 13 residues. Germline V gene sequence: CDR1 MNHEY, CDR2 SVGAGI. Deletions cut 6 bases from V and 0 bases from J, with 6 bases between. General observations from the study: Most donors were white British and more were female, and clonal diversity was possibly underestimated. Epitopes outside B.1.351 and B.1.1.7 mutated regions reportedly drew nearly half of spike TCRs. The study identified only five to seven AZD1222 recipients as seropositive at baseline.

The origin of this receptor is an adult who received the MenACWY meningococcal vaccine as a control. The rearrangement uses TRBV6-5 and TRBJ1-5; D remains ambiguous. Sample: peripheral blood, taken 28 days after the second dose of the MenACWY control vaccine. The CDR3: CASSPISNQPQHF. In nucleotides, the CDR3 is TGTGCCAGCAGCCCCATTAGCAATCAGCCCCAGCATTTT.